These 3 T cell receptor beta chains originate from one sample sequenced in a study of beta chain features in type 1 diabetes. Expressed TCRB transcripts were sequenced after all isolated RNA was converted to cDNA. The data were produced by immunoSEQ multiplex PCR, yet TCRdb's version contains in-frame clones alone and is incomplete. Here the sample spans 150,000 or so clones, 48% being singletons. Source material: Tregs from blood. These receptors were taken from a man in his late teens or twenties in good health.

The chain recombines TRBV28 with TRBJ2-1, with 11 bases lining up with TRBD2. Germline-derived CDR1 and CDR2 are MDHEN and SYDVKM. This CDR3 is built from 17 residues. V gave up 8 bases and J gave up 9 bases; unmatched junction bases: 18. CDR3 sequence: CASLEGGSGRAVGEQFF. The CDR3 region has the DNA TGTGCCAGCCTCGAAGGGGGTAGCGGGAGGGCTGTGGGTGAGCAGTTCTTC.

This clone was counted only a few times. The chain is built from TRBV30 and TRBJ2-5, with a tentative D call TRBD2 (5 bases). The CDR3 has 14 residues. With 3 bases removed from V and 0 bases from J, the gap between germline ends came to 11 bases. Germline V gene sequence: CDR1 GTSNPN, CDR2 SVGIG (reference sequence). In DNA, the CDR3 is TGTGCCTGGAGAGGAGGTTGGTACCAAGAGACCCAGTACTTC. Protein: CAWRGGWYQETQYF.

This sequence joins TRBV15 and TRBJ2-1, with 9 bases identical to TRBD2. Germline V gene data show CDR1 as LNHNV and CDR2 as YYDKDF (reference sequence). This CDR3 has 15 residues. Losses at the gene ends were 5 bases for V and 5 bases for J; bases not matched to a gene: 7. The CDR3 spells CATSSRTSVDNEQFF. The DNA for the CDR3 is TGTGCCACCAGCTCGCGGACTAGCGTCGACAATGAGCAGTTCTTC.